The 10 T cell receptor beta chains listed next were all sequenced from one sample in a study of technical replicates of blood from several donors. Sequencing was performed with immunoSEQ multiplex PCR; in TCRdb, only in-frame clones are kept and a portion is missing. The sample has 80,000 to 95,000 clones, 94% seen once. The sample consisted of T cells isolated from PBMCs. These receptors came from a human donor in good health.

This chain links TRBV6-5 with TRBJ2-7; D remains unclear. V was trimmed by 5 bases and J by 6 bases, leaving 17 bases between them. Germline V gene lookup returns CDR1 MNHEY and CDR2 SVGAGI. The length of the CDR3 is 14 residues. CDR3 DNA sequence: TGTGCCAGCAGTCCGCTGCCGAGCTACTCCGAGCAGTACTTC. Residues: CASSPLPSYSEQYF.

This clone was detected once. This rearrangement joins TRBV19 to TRBJ1-5; a possible D gene is TRBD1 (5 bases). V was pared by 0 bases and J by 6 bases, with 12 bases between. CDR1 is LNHDA and CDR2 is SQIVND in the germline V gene (reference sequence). There are 15 residues in the CDR3. DNA of the CDR3: TGTGCCAGTAGTATAGATAAAACAGGACGTCAGCCCCAGCATTTT. Residues: CASSIDKTGRQPQHF.

The chain recombines TRBV7-2 with TRBJ2-7; D ambiguous. V gave up 0 bases and J gave up 2 bases, with 5 bases separating them. The V gene's germline CDR1 is SGHTA and CDR2 FQGNSA. The CDR3 has 13 residues. The CDR3 bases are TGTGCCAGCAGCTTAGCAAGAGCCTACGAGCAGTACTTC. Translation: CASSLARAYEQYF.

This chain links TRBV5-1 with TRBJ2-3, with 8 nucleotides matching TRBD1. This CDR3 is 15 amino acids long. The germline gives CDR1 SGHRS, CDR2 YFSETQ. J was trimmed by 1 base and V by 0 bases; bases with no gene match: 1. As DNA, the CDR3 is TGCGCCAGCAGCTTGGAACAGGGGGGCACAGATACGCAGTATTTT. Translated: CASSLEQGGTDTQYF.

The chain recombines TRBV5-4 with TRBJ2-3; a weak D match, TRBD1 (5 bases). Germline V gives CDR1 SGHNT, CDR2 YYREEE (reference sequence). The CDR3 loop spans 17 amino acids. The V and J ends lost 5 bases and 2 bases respectively, with 21 bases between them. The chain's CDR3 is CASRNRTGHPFTDTQYF. The CDR3 coding sequence is TGTGCCAGCAGGAACCGAACCGGACACCCCTTCACAGATACGCAGTATTTT.

This rearrangement joins TRBV5-8 to TRBJ2-1; 11 bases line up with TRBD1. CDR1 SGHTS and CDR2 YDEGEE come from the germline V gene. The CDR3 length is 14 residues. Unmatched junction bases numbered 5, after V lost 3 bases and J lost 9 bases. The DNA of the CDR3 is TGTGCCAGCAGCTCAGGACAGGGGGCAAGTGAGCAGTTCTTC. The encoded protein is CASSSGQGASEQFF.

This chain links TRBV2 with TRBJ1-1, with D perhaps TRBD1 (5 bases). The CDR3 covers 11 residues. Looked up from germline, CDR1 is SNHLY and CDR2 is FYNNEI. V was pared by 6 bases and J by 8 bases, with 10 bases between. The CDR3 DNA reads as TGTGCCAGCAGAGTTCCAGGGGAAGCTTTCTTT. This gives the protein CASRVPGEAFF. The whole variable domain, remainder taken from reference TRBV2 and TRBJ1-1, is EPEVTQTPSHQVTQMGQEVILRCVPISNHLYFYWYRQILGQKVEFLVSFYNNEISEKSEIFDDQFSVERPDGSNFTLKIRSTKLEDSAMYFCASRVPGEAFFGQGTRLTVV.

The chain has TRBV10-1 and TRBJ2-5; TRBD1 matches 7 bases. The V segment lost 0 bases and the J segment 5 bases; nucleotides outside the gene matches: 6. Germline V gene lookup returns CDR1 WNHNN and CDR2 SYGVQD (reference sequence). The CDR3 extends over 15 amino acids. DNA of the CDR3: TGCGCCAGCAGTGAGTCTAAGGGGGCTGGGGAGACCCAGTACTTC. It translates to CASSESKGAGETQYF.

CDR3 coding DNA: TGTGCCACCTCCGGGACAGGCCTGACGAGGACTGAAGCTTTCTTT. Translation gives CATSGTGLTRTEAFF. The chain couples TRBV6-1 to TRBJ1-1; TRBD1 matches at 8 bases. The CDR3 is made up of 15 amino acids. Germline loops: CDR1 MNHNS, CDR2 SASEGT. J was trimmed by 5 bases and V by 10 bases; bases with no gene match: 15.

The chain joins TRBV29-1 to TRBJ2-7; 7 nucleotides line up with TRBD2. After removal of 3 bases from V and 1 base from J, the junction contained 3 bases not matched to a gene. This CDR3 comprises 13 residues. The germline gives CDR1 SQVTM, CDR2 ANQGSEA. The DNA of the CDR3 is TGCAGCGTTGAGGGGGGGGTTTCCTACGAGCAGTACTTC. The encoded protein is CSVEGGVSYEQYF.